What follows are 13 T cell receptor beta chains derived from one specimen sequenced in a study of beta chain features in type 1 diabetes (dated by TCRdb to 2016 to 2019). What the research found in general, with its limitations: Type 1 diabetes patients showed a moderate but significant shortening of TCRB CDR3 length in all four CD4+ subsets.

The protocol used for the library was the immunoSEQ multiplex PCR assay. All of the isolated RNA was reverse transcribed with the High Capacity cDNA Reverse Transcription Kit, so expressed TCRB transcripts were sequenced. Held by TCRdb, this immuneACCESS table contains in-frame sequences only and omits some clones. Under half of the omission traces to an unresolved V gene where checked; the cause of the rest is unknown. The sample contains more than 300,000 clones, around 10% of them found a single time. Of the sample, 0.6% falls within the top ten clones. These TCRs are of unknown antigen specificity. Source material: central memory CD4+ T cells from blood. These receptors came from a man aged 25-45 years with type 1 diabetes.

This clone was counted between two and nine times. The chain uses TRBV11-2 and TRBJ1-4, with a weak D call TRBD1 (5 bases). With 0 bases removed from V and 8 bases from J, the gap between germline ends came to 22 bases. CDR1 SGHAT and CDR2 FQNNGV come from the germline V gene. The CDR3 is made up of 18 amino acids. The CDR3 nucleotides are TGTGCCAGCAGCTTAGATCCGGCCGAAAGGACAAGGAAAGAAAAACTGTTTTTT. Encoded protein: CASSLDPAERTRKEKLFF.

The chain couples TRBV29-1 to TRBJ1-6, with a possible D match to TRBD1 (5 bases). Germline loops: CDR1 SQVTM, CDR2 ANQGSEA. V was cut by 6 bases and J by 6 bases, with 12 bases left in between. The CDR3 extends over 13 amino acids. CDR3: CSVSAGPNSPLHF. DNA for the CDR3: TGCAGCGTCTCCGCGGGGCCTAATTCACCCCTCCACTTT.

This clone has just a few counts. This chain connects TRBV4-2 to TRBJ2-3; TRBD1 aligns across 10 bases. This CDR3 contains 18 residues. V dropped 1 base and J dropped 4; count of bases not matched to a gene: 11. Germline values: CDR1 LGHNA, CDR2 YNFKEQ. The CDR3 spells CASSQGVPETGGADTQYF. The CDR3 DNA follows: TGTGCCAGCAGCCAAGGGGTCCCCGAGACAGGGGGCGCAGATACGCAGTATTTT.

This clone was counted between two and nine times. The chain's CDR3 is CASSLVWEPGTEAFF. For the CDR3, the DNA is TGTGCCAGCAGCTTAGTATGGGAGCCAGGAACTGAAGCTTTCTTT. The chain joins TRBV7-2 to TRBJ1-1, with D hard to call. This CDR3 is 15 amino acids long. Germline CDR1 is SGHTA and CDR2 is FQGNSA. V was trimmed by 1 base and J by 5 bases, leaving 14 bases between them.

This clone occurred a few times. The chain joins TRBV11-2 to TRBJ2-4; D might be TRBD1 (6 bases). The CDR3 loop spans 11 amino acids. In germline, CDR1 is SGHAT, CDR2 FQNNGV. This CDR3 is CATGHETIQYF. The DNA of the CDR3 is TGTGCGACGGGACATGAAACCATTCAGTACTTC.

The chain couples TRBV21-1 to TRBJ1-4; TRBD1 was called by the table and not checked on the DNA. TRBV21-1 is flagged as a pseudogene. The CDR3 spans 17 residues. The CDR3 region is CASSASFYRDRGEKLFF. The CDR3 DNA reads as TGTGCCAGCAGCGCCTCCTTCTACCGGGACAGGGGTGAAAAACTGTTTTTT.

This clone appeared a few times. V is TRBV11-3 and J is TRBJ1-5; D is uncertain. The CDR3 contains 12 residues. The V end lost 5 bases, the J end lost 8 bases, and 10 bases lay between the germline ends. Germline-derived CDR1 and CDR2 are SGHNT and YENEEA. The CDR3: CASSLLREPQHF. CDR3 DNA: TGTGCCAGCAGCCTTTTAAGGGAGCCCCAGCATTTT.

This chain uses TRBV29-1 with TRBJ1-4; D may be TRBD1 (5 bases). V was trimmed by 5 bases and J by 6 bases, leaving 10 bases between them. CDR3 length: 12 amino acids. Germline-derived CDR1 and CDR2 are SQVTM and ANQGSEA. The CDR3 DNA follows: TGCAGCGTTAAAGGGGTGGATGAAAAACTGTTTTTT. This translates into CSVKGVDEKLFF.

This clone was detected only a few times. The chain has TRBV20-1 and TRBJ1-2; D is perhaps TRBD1 (6 bases). V lost 8 bases and J lost 6, with 13 bases in between. The CDR3 is 11 residues long. Germline V gene lookup returns CDR1 DFQATT and CDR2 SNEGSKA (reference sequence). The CDR3 loop is CSSETGDGYTF. The CDR3 DNA reads TGCAGTTCCGAGACAGGAGATGGCTACACCTTC.

This chain connects TRBV6-1 to TRBJ2-5, with TRBD2 identical over 13 bases. The J call may be faulty, since TRBJ2-7 better matches the DNA end. Germline CDR1 and CDR2: MNHNS and SASEGT. The CDR3 consists of 14 residues. The CDR3 DNA follows: TGTGCCAGCAGAGGACTAGCGGGAGCGTACGAGCAGTACTTC. This encodes CASRGLAGAYEQYF.

This clone was seen just once. The chain uses TRBV7-2 and TRBJ2-3, with 10 bases matching TRBD2. The V and J ends lost 5 bases and 4 bases, in that order; junction bases with no gene match: 6. Germline V gives CDR1 SGHTA, CDR2 FQGNSA. The CDR3 is 15 residues long. The CDR3 here is CASSTRTSGPDTQYF. The CDR3 region has the DNA TGTGCCAGCAGCACTCGGACTAGCGGACCAGATACGCAGTATTTT.

To note about this clone: A far larger clone is just one base off, so this is likely a read error. This chain links TRBV30 with TRBJ2-7; no clear D gene. CDR1 and CDR2 from the germline V gene are GTSNPN and SVGIG (reference sequence). The CDR3 runs 11 residues. CDR3 loop: CTWSVSYEQYF. In DNA form, the CDR3 reads TGTACCTGGAGTGTATCCTACGAGCAGTACTTC.

This clone was observed a handful of times. The genes are TRBV11-2 and TRBJ2-7; TRBD1 agrees at 7 bases. Germline V gene sequence: CDR1 SGHAT, CDR2 FQNNGV. The V and J ends lost 3 bases and 6 bases, in that order; junction bases with no gene match: 8. CDR3 length: 14 amino acids. CDR3 region: CASSFSQGSGEQYF. The CDR3 region has the DNA TGTGCCAGCAGCTTTTCACAGGGGTCAGGCGAGCAGTACTTC.